This note documents a single T cell receptor (beta chain) sequence. The antigen it binds to is not known. No base quality information exists; no much larger clone differs at one position. Library preparation employed the immunoSEQ multiplex PCR assay. In the source study's methods: A statistical classification framework was built for diagnosing cytomegalovirus status from the catalog of TCR beta chain sequences. TCRdb carries this immuneACCESS record with in-frame sequences only. Its versions omit some clonotypes, under half of them owing to an unresolved V gene in the studies checked, with the rest unexplained. V and J calls plus clone size are reproduced from that table; the DNA served to infer D and trimming. In this sample the table shows 250,000 to 350,000 clones, 88% of which occur a single time. Clones ranked in the top ten supply around 0.88% of the sample. This sample stems from a study of cytomegalovirus exposure and HLA in healthy donors (dated by TCRdb to about 2017). Regarding the complete study: The 500 to 800 repertoires of the first cohort and the 95 to 150 validation repertoires were produced on the same platform, according to a later analysis. The study was designed to test whether signatures of past pathogen exposure could be identified by cataloging public T cell receptors. Besides the first cohort of 666 subjects, a separate validation cohort made up of 120 different subjects was used. To predict cytomegalovirus infection status, the study combined high-throughput TCR immunosequencing, statistical association of individual TCRs with disease status, and machine learning. Results the study describes overall, beyond this receptor: The study listed approximately 150 TCR beta chains as associated with cytomegalovirus. In vitro tests confirmed that a few of the cytomegalovirus-associated TCR beta chains recognize cytomegalovirus antigens. The classifier was reported to diagnose cytomegalovirus status with high specificity and sensitivity in both the original cohort and the validation cohort. All 120 or so repertoires were used to score co-occurrence in the validation cohort in a later analysis, because that analysis had no HLA typing for the cohort. Subsequent analysis determined that TCRs grouped into clusters in the first cohort also showed a tendency toward co-occurrence across the roughly 130 validation repertoires, and 85% to 95% of cluster scores exceeded 0. It was suggested by the authors that the approach could potentially be generalized to other disease states and immunological phenotypes. While some public TCRs were present in many individuals, most TCR sequences turned up only very rarely across donors.

A distance of 5 bases separates the germline ends of V and J, which lose 1 base and 3 bases respectively. CDR1 is given as SGHKS and CDR2 as YYEKEE, both from the germline V gene (reference sequence). Reading from cysteine to phenylalanine, the CDR3 counts 12 amino acids. Solely the CDR3 DNA is kept, with 36 bases framed from the first base. The donors were included in the validation cohort of over a hundred subjects, a group kept apart from the roughly 670-subject first cohort. This TCR came from a man aged 25-45 years in good health and CMV-seronegative. Sequenced: PBMCs. Here the chain combines TRBV5-5 and TRBJ2-7; the D gene identity is not certain. The nucleotide sequence reads TGTGCCAGCAGCTTGTTAGACTACGAGCAGTACTTC. Its coded protein is CASSLLDYEQYF.